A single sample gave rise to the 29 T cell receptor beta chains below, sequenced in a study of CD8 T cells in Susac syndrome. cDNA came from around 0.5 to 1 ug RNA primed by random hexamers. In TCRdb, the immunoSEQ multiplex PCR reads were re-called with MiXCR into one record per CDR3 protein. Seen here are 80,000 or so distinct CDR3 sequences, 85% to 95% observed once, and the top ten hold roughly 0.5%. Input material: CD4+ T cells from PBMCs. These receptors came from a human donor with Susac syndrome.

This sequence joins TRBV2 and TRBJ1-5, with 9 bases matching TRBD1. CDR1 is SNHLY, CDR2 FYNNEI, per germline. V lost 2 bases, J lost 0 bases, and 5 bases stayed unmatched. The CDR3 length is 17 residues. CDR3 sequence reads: CASSESGQGYSNQPQHF. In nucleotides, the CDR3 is TGTGCCAGCAGTGAATCGGGACAGGGCTATAGCAATCAGCCCCAGCATTTT.

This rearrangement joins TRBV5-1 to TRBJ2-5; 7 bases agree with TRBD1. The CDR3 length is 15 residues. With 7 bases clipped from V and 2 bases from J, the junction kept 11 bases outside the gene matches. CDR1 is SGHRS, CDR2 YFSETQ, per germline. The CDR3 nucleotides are TGCGCCAGCCGGCTGGGGACAGCCCATCAAGAGACCCAGTACTTC. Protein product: CASRLGTAHQETQYF.

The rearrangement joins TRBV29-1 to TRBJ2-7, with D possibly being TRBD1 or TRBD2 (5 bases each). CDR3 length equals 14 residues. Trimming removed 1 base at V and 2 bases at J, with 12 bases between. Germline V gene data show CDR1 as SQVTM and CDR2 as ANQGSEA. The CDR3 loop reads CSVEGDGRTYEQYF. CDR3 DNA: TGCAGCGTTGAAGGGGACGGAAGAACCTACGAGCAGTACTTC.

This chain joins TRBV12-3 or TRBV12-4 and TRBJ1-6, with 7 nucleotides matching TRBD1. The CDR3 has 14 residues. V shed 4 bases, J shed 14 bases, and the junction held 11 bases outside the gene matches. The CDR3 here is CASSWTGKAGALHF. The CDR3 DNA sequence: TGTGCCAGCAGTTGGACAGGAAAGGCTGGGGCCCTCCACTTT.

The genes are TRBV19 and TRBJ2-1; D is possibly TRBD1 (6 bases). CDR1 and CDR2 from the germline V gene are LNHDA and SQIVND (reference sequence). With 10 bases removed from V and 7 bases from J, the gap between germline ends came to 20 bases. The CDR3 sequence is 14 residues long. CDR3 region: CATKARGGENEQFF. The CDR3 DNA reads TGTGCCACCAAAGCCAGGGGTGGGGAGAATGAGCAGTTCTTC.

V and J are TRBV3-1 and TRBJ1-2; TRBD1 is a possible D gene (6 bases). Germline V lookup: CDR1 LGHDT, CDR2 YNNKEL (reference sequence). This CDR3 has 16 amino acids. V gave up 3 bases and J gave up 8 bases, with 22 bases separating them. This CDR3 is CASSHQGPTGPRGYTF. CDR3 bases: TGTGCCAGCAGCCACCAGGGTCCTACAGGGCCGAGGGGCTACACCTTC.

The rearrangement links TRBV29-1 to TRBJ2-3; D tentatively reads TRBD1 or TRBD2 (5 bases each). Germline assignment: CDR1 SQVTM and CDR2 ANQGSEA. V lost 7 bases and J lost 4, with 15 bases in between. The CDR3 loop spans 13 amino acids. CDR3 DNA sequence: TGCAGCGCCTACGGGGCCCCCTCAGATACGCAGTATTTT. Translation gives CSAYGAPSDTQYF.

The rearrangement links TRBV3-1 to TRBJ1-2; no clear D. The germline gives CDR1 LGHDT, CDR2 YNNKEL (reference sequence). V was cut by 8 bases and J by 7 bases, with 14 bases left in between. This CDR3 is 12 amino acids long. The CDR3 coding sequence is TGTGCCAGCGGAGCTCAACTGAGTGGCTACACCTTC. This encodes CASGAQLSGYTF.

The DNA of the CDR3 is TGTGCCAGCAGCCCGAGAGCAACGAGCTCCTACAATGAGCAGTTCTTC. Translating gives CASSPRATSSYNEQFF. The chain couples TRBV7-2 to TRBJ2-1, with no clear D. The V and J ends lost 5 bases and 0 bases respectively, with 14 bases between them. Germline CDR1 reads SGHTA; CDR2 reads FQGNSA. CDR3 length: 16 residues.

The CDR3 protein is CASSMVVTGLAGWGNEQFF. In DNA, the CDR3 is TGTGCCAGTAGTATGGTAGTCACTGGACTAGCAGGTTGGGGCAATGAGCAGTTCTTC. The chain joins TRBV19 to TRBJ2-1; 8 nucleotides align to TRBD2. CDR1 LNHDA and CDR2 SQIVND come from the germline V gene (reference sequence). The CDR3 consists of 19 residues. The ends lost 3 bases at V and 6 bases at J; junction bases unmatched: 19.

The CDR3 region has the DNA TGTGCCAGCACAGCGAATGTCGGGAGGGACACTGAGCAGTTCTTC. Encoded protein: CASTANVGRDTEQFF. V usage is TRBV27 and J usage is TRBJ2-1; 8 positions agree with TRBD2. The CDR3 consists of 15 residues. Germline CDR1 reads MNHEY; CDR2 reads SMNVEV (reference sequence). The junction had 14 bases not matched to a gene; V was cut back by 7 bases and J by 9 bases.

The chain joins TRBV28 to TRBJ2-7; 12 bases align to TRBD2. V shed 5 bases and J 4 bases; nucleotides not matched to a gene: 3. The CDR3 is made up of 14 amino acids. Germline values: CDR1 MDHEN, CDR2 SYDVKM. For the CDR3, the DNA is TGTGCCAGCAGTAGACTAGCGGGAGCTTACGAGCAGTACTTC. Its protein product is CASSRLAGAYEQYF.

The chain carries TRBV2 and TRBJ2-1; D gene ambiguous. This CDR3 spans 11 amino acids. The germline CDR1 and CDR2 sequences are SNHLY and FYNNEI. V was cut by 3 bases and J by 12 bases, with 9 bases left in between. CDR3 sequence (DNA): TGTGCCAGCAGTGATCCCCAGAGGCAGTTCTTC. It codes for CASSDPQRQFF.

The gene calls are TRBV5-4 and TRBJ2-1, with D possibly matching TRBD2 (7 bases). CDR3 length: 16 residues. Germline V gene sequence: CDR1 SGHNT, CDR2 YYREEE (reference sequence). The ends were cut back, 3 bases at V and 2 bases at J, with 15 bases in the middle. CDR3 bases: TGTGCCAGCAGCTGGGGAGGGGGGGCCCCCTACAATGAGCAGTTCTTC. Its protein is CASSWGGGAPYNEQFF.

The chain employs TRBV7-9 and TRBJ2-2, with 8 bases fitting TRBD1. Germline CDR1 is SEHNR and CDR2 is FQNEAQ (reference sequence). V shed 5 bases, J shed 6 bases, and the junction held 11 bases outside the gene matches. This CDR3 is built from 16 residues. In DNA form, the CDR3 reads TGTGCCAGCAGCCTTCGGACAGGGTTCGGGGCCGGGGAGCTGTTTTTT. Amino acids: CASSLRTGFGAGELFF.

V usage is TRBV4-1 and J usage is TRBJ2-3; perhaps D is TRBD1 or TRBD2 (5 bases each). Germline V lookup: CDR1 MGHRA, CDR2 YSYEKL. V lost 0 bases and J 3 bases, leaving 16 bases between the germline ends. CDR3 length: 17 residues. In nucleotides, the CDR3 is TGCGCCAGCAGCCAAGAAAGAACCGGGACCACTACAGATACGCAGTATTTT. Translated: CASSQERTGTTTDTQYF.

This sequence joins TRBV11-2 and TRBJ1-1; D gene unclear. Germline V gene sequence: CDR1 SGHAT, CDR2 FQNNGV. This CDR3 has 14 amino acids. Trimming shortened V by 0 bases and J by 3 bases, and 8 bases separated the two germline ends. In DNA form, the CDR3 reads TGTGCCAGCAGCTTAGATGGTGGTCACACTGAAGCTTTCTTT. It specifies CASSLDGGHTEAFF.

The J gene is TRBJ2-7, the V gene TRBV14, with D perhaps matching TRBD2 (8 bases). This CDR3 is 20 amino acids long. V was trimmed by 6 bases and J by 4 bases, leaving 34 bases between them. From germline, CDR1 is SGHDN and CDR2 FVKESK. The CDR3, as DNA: TGTGCCAGCAGTCCCCCTCTCCGGGACAGTCAGCTTGCGGGAGGATACGAGCAGTACTTC. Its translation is CASSPPLRDSQLAGGYEQYF.

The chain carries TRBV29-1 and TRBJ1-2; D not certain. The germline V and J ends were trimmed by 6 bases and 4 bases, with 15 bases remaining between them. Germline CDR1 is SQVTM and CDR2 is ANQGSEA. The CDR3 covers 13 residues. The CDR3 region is CSVQAGLSYGYTF. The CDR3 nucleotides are TGCAGCGTCCAGGCCGGACTGTCCTATGGCTACACCTTC.

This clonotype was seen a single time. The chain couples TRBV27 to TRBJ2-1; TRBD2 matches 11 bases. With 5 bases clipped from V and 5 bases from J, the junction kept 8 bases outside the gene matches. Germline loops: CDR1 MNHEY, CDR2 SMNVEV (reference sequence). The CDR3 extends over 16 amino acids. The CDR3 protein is CASSRLASGRNNEQFF. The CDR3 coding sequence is TGTGCCAGCAGTCGCCTGGCTAGCGGGAGGAACAATGAGCAGTTCTTC.

The CDR3 region is CASISGGLDNQPQHF. The CDR3 DNA follows: TGTGCCAGCATCTCAGGGGGACTGGACAATCAGCCCCAGCATTTT. The chain carries TRBV28 and TRBJ1-5; TRBD1 matches at 7 bases. Germline trimming cut 7 bases from V and 3 bases from J; bases unmatched to any gene: 9. The CDR3 covers 15 residues. Germline CDR1 reads MDHEN; CDR2 reads SYDVKM. The full variable domain, in which reference TRBV28 and TRBJ1-5 provide the parts outside the CDR3, is DVKVTQSSRYLVKRTGEKVFLECVQDMDHENMFWYRQDPGLGLRLIYFSYDVKMKEKGDIPEGYSVSREKKERFSLILESASTNQTSMYLCASISGGLDNQPQHFGDGTRLSIL.

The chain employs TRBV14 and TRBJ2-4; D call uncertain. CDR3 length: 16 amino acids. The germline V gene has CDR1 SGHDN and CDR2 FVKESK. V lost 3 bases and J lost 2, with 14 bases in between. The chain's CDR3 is CASSQAVVASKNIQYF. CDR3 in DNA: TGTGCCAGCAGCCAGGCCGTTGTGGCTTCCAAAAACATTCAGTACTTC.

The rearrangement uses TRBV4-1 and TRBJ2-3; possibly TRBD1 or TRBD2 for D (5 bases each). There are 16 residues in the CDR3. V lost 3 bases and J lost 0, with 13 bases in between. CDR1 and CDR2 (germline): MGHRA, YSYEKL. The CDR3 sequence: CASSHRGRSSTDTQYF. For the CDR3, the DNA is TGCGCCAGCAGCCATCGGGGCAGGTCGAGCACAGATACGCAGTATTTT.

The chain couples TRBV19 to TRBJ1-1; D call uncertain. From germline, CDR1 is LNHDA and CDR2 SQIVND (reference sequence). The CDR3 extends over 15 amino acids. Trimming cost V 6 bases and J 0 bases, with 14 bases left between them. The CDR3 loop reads CASSLNPGMNTEAFF. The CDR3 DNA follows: TGTGCCAGTAGCCTCAATCCCGGGATGAACACTGAAGCTTTCTTT.

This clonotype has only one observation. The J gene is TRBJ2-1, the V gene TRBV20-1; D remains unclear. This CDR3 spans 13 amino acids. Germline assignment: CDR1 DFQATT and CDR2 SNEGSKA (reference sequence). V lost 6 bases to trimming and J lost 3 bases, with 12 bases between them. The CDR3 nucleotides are TGCAGTGCCACGTCGGTCATCTACAATGAGCAGTTCTTC. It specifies CSATSVIYNEQFF.

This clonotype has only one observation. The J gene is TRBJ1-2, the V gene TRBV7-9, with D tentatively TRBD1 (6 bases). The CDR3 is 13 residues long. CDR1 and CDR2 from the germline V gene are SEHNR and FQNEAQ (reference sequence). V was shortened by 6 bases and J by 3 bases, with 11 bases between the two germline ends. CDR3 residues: CASRNNRDYGYTF. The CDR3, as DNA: TGTGCCAGCAGGAACAACAGGGACTATGGCTACACCTTC.

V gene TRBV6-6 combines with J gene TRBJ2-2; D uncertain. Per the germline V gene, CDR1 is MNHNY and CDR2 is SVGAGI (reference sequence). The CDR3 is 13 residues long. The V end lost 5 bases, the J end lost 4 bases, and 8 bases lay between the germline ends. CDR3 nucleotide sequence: TGTGCCAGCAGTACGCCGGTCACCGGGGAGCTGTTTTTT. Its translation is CASSTPVTGELFF.

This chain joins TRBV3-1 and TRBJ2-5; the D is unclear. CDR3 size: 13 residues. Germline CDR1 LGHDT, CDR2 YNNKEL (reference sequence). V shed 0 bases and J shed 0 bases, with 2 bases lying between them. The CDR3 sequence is CASSQDHQETQYF. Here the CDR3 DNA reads TGTGCCAGCAGCCAAGATCACCAAGAGACCCAGTACTTC.

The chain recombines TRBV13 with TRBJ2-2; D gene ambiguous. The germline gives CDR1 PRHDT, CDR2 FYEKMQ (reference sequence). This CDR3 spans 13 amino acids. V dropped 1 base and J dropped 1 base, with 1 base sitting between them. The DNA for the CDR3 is TGTGCCAGCAGCTTAGAGAACACCGGGGAGCTGTTTTTT. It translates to CASSLENTGELFF.